This is a list of T cell receptor beta chains from one sample in a study of cytomegalovirus exposure and HLA in healthy donors. Only in-frame clones appear in the TCRdb table, and some are missing; sequencing was by immunoSEQ multiplex PCR. The sample has 200,000 to 300,000 clones; around 80% are singletons. Sample: PBMCs. The receptors derive from a woman aged 55-70 years in good health and CMV-seropositive. Each CDR3 is given with its conserved first and last residue. A D gene is named only where the DNA matches it firmly. The size entry is marked missing in some rows and otherwise reads once, few, many or a size class.

D gene: .; J gene: TRBJ2-1; clone size: .; V gene: TRBV29-1; CDR3 DNA: TGCAGCCCGGGGGGCGGGATCACCAATGAGCAGTTCTTC; CDR3 protein: CSPGGGITNEQFF
D gene: TRBD2; J gene: TRBJ2-1; clone size: once; V gene: TRBV6-9; CDR3 DNA: TGTGCCAGCAGGGACCGACGCGGGGGACTAGCTTCCAATGAGCAGTTCTTC; CDR3 protein: CASRDRRGGLASNEQFF
D gene: .; J gene: TRBJ2-3; clone size: .; V gene: TRBV5-4; CDR3 DNA: TGTGCCAGCAGCTTGGTCAGCGGCACAGATACGCAGTATTTT; CDR3 protein: CASSLVSGTDTQYF
D gene: TRBD2; J gene: TRBJ2-5; clone size: .; V gene: TRBV5-1; CDR3 DNA: TGCGCCAGCAGCTTGGGCATGACTAGCGGGATCCAAGAGACCCAGTACTTC; CDR3 protein: CASSLGMTSGIQETQYF
D gene: .; J gene: TRBJ2-7; clone size: .; V gene: TRBV13; CDR3 DNA: TGTGCCAGCAGCTCCCTGGACAGATTGTCCTACGAGCAGTACTTC; CDR3 protein: CASSSLDRLSYEQYF
D gene: TRBD1; J gene: TRBJ2-6; clone size: few; V gene: TRBV5-1; CDR3 DNA: TGCGCCAGCAGCTTGGTGGGACAGGGGGCGAGAGGGGCCAACGTCCTGACTTTC; CDR3 protein: CASSLVGQGARGANVLTF
D gene: TRBD2; J gene: TRBJ2-2; clone size: once; V gene: TRBV7-3; CDR3 DNA: TGTGCCAGCAGCTTAGGATCGAGCGGGAGAGGGACCGGGGAGCTGTTTTTT; CDR3 protein: CASSLGSSGRGTGELFF
D gene: .; J gene: TRBJ1-1; clone size: .; V gene: TRBV10-1; CDR3 DNA: TGCGCCAGCAGTGACCCGGACAGAAAAGCTTTCTTT; CDR3 protein: CASSDPDRKAFF
D gene: .; J gene: TRBJ1-3; clone size: .; V gene: TRBV27; CDR3 DNA: TGTGCCAGCAGCCCTGTGCACCAACTCTCTGGAAACACCATATATTTT; CDR3 protein: CASSPVHQLSGNTIYF
D gene: .; J gene: TRBJ1-5; clone size: .; V gene: TRBV30; CDR3 DNA: TGTGCCTGGGGTACGCAGGCCAATCAGCCCCAGCATTTT; CDR3 protein: CAWGTQANQPQHF
D gene: .; J gene: TRBJ2-7; clone size: .; V gene: TRBV19; CDR3 DNA: TGTGCCAGTAGTTCGCCGGGACAGGGCGGGACTAGGGCAATTAGGCAGTACTTC; CDR3 protein: CASSSPGQGGTRAIRQYF
D gene: .; J gene: TRBJ1-1; clone size: .; V gene: TRBV19; CDR3 DNA: TGTGCCACCATGGGTCGGGAAAGAACTGAAGCTTTCTTT; CDR3 protein: CATMGRERTEAFF
D gene: TRBD2; J gene: TRBJ2-3; clone size: .; V gene: TRBV7-2; CDR3 DNA: TGTGCCAGCAGCCCCGTAGGTAGCGGGAGGGCCGGGGATACGCAGTATTTT; CDR3 protein: CASSPVGSGRAGDTQYF
D gene: TRBD1; J gene: TRBJ2-7; clone size: few; V gene: TRBV5-1; CDR3 DNA: TGCGCCAGCAGCTTGGGACAGGGGGCCTACGAGCAGTACTTC; CDR3 protein: CASSLGQGAYEQYF
D gene: TRBD1; J gene: TRBJ1-2; clone size: .; V gene: TRBV7-9; CDR3 DNA: TGTGCCAGTACCTCGACAGGGGAGAACTATGGCTACACCTTC; CDR3 protein: CASTSTGENYGYTF
D gene: .; J gene: TRBJ2-3; clone size: .; V gene: TRBV27; CDR3 DNA: TGTGCCAGCAGTTTACGGCGGGGAGATACGCAGTATTTT; CDR3 protein: CASSLRRGDTQYF
D gene: TRBD1; J gene: TRBJ1-2; clone size: .; V gene: TRBV5-6; CDR3 DNA: TGTGCCAGCAGCTCGATTGTGGGACAGGGGCCTGGCTACACCTTC; CDR3 protein: CASSSIVGQGPGYTF
D gene: .; J gene: TRBJ1-5; clone size: .; V gene: TRBV7-9; CDR3 DNA: TGTGCCAGCAGCTATAACAGTAATCAGCCCCAGCATTTT; CDR3 protein: CASSYNSNQPQHF
D gene: .; J gene: TRBJ2-7; clone size: .; V gene: TRBV27; CDR3 DNA: TGTGCCAGCAGTTTAGCCAGGGGAACCTACGAGCAGTACTTC; CDR3 protein: CASSLARGTYEQYF
D gene: .; J gene: TRBJ1-1; clone size: few; V gene: TRBV19; CDR3 DNA: TGTGCCAGTACCCTCCTCGGTGGCACTGAAGCTTTCTTT; CDR3 protein: CASTLLGGTEAFF
D gene: .; J gene: TRBJ2-7; clone size: .; V gene: TRBV13; CDR3 DNA: TGTGCCAGCAGCCCGGACAGCATGAGGGGAGTGCAGTACTTC; CDR3 protein: CASSPDSMRGVQYF
D gene: TRBD1; J gene: TRBJ2-3; clone size: few; V gene: TRBV19; CDR3 DNA: TGTGCCAGTAGCGAGGGACAGGGGAGAGATACGCAGTATTTT; CDR3 protein: CASSEGQGRDTQYF
D gene: .; J gene: TRBJ2-1; clone size: .; V gene: TRBV7-2; CDR3 DNA: TGTGCCAGCAGCTTAGAAGCAAGCTCCTACAATGAGCAGTTCTTC; CDR3 protein: CASSLEASSYNEQFF
D gene: TRBD1; J gene: TRBJ1-1; clone size: .; V gene: TRBV7-3; CDR3 DNA: TGTGCCAGCAGCTTGGGGACAGGTCGGGGGACTGAAGCTTTCTTT; CDR3 protein: CASSLGTGRGTEAFF
D gene: .; J gene: TRBJ2-2; clone size: .; V gene: TRBV4-1; CDR3 DNA: TGCGCCAGCAGCCAAGATGGCCTCGGGGGCACCGGGGAGCTGTTTTTT; CDR3 protein: CASSQDGLGGTGELFF
D gene: .; J gene: TRBJ2-1; clone size: .; V gene: TRBV5-1; CDR3 DNA: TGCGCCAGCAGCTTGGGGAGGGTCAATGAGCAGTTCTTC; CDR3 protein: CASSLGRVNEQFF
D gene: .; J gene: TRBJ1-5; clone size: .; V gene: TRBV2; CDR3 DNA: TGTGCCAGCAGTGAACAGGGCGGCAATCAGCCCCAGCATTTT; CDR3 protein: CASSEQGGNQPQHF
D gene: .; J gene: TRBJ1-3; clone size: .; V gene: TRBV6-6; CDR3 DNA: TGTGCCAGCAGTTACCCGGGGGGATCTGGAAACACCATATATTTT; CDR3 protein: CASSYPGGSGNTIYF
D gene: .; J gene: TRBJ2-5; clone size: .; V gene: TRBV5-4; CDR3 DNA: TGTGCCAGCTTGCAGGGCCAAGAGACCCAGTACTTC; CDR3 protein: CASLQGQETQYF
D gene: TRBD1; J gene: TRBJ2-1; clone size: .; V gene: TRBV5-4; CDR3 DNA: TGTGCCAGCAGCTCCGGACAGGGGAGGAGGTTCTTC; CDR3 protein: CASSSGQGRRFF
D gene: .; J gene: TRBJ2-7; clone size: .; V gene: TRBV14; CDR3 DNA: TGTGCCAGCAGCCAAGCTCACGAGCAGTACTTC; CDR3 protein: CASSQAHEQYF
D gene: TRBD2; J gene: TRBJ2-7; clone size: once; V gene: TRBV7-9; CDR3 DNA: TGTGCCAGCAGCACCGGCCTTAGCGGGAGGCTTAACTACGAGCAGTACTTC; CDR3 protein: CASSTGLSGRLNYEQYF
D gene: .; J gene: TRBJ2-7; clone size: .; V gene: TRBV5-6; CDR3 DNA: TGTGCCAGCAGCTTGGGACTCAATTACGAGCAGTACTTC; CDR3 protein: CASSLGLNYEQYF
D gene: TRBD1; J gene: TRBJ2-7; clone size: .; V gene: TRBV10-2; CDR3 DNA: TGCGCCAGCAAGGGGTTTCAGGGGGCGGATGTTTCCTACGAGCAGTACTTC; CDR3 protein: CASKGFQGADVSYEQYF
D gene: .; J gene: TRBJ1-5; clone size: .; V gene: TRBV19; CDR3 DNA: TGTGCCAGTAGTCCTTTTGTAAATAGCAATCAGCCCCAGCATTTT; CDR3 protein: CASSPFVNSNQPQHF
D gene: TRBD2; J gene: TRBJ2-3; clone size: .; V gene: TRBV28; CDR3 DNA: TGTGCCAGCAGTACTATGTACAGGACTAGCGGAGGGATCCCCGAGGCAGATACGCAGTATTTT; CDR3 protein: CASSTMYRTSGGIPEADTQYF
D gene: TRBD1; J gene: TRBJ1-1; clone size: .; V gene: TRBV11-2; CDR3 DNA: TGTGCCAGCAGCTTCCGGGACAGGAACACTGAAGCTTTCTTT; CDR3 protein: CASSFRDRNTEAFF
D gene: TRBD1; J gene: TRBJ2-1; clone size: once; V gene: TRBV5-1; CDR3 DNA: TGCGCCAGCAGCCCATGGACAGGCGGTAACTCCTACAATGAGCAGTTCTTC; CDR3 protein: CASSPWTGGNSYNEQFF
D gene: TRBD1; J gene: TRBJ2-7; clone size: .; V gene: TRBV5-6; CDR3 DNA: TGTGCCAGCAGCTTGGGACAGGGGGCCTACGAGCAGTACTTC; CDR3 protein: CASSLGQGAYEQYF
D gene: TRBD1; J gene: TRBJ2-5; clone size: few; V gene: TRBV29-1; CDR3 DNA: TGCAGCGTTGATACAGGGGGCGGGGAGACCCAGTACTTC; CDR3 protein: CSVDTGGGETQYF
D gene: TRBD1; J gene: TRBJ2-7; clone size: .; V gene: TRBV7-9; CDR3 DNA: TGTGCCAGCAGCCCGGGACAGTCCTACGAGCAGTACTTC; CDR3 protein: CASSPGQSYEQYF
D gene: TRBD1; J gene: TRBJ1-6; clone size: .; V gene: TRBV7-9; CDR3 DNA: TGTGCCAGCAGCTTAGGTGGACAGGGGTATTCACCCCTCCACTTT; CDR3 protein: CASSLGGQGYSPLHF
D gene: .; J gene: TRBJ1-1; clone size: few; V gene: TRBV28; CDR3 DNA: TGTGCCAGCAGCTCCCTACGTATGAACACTGAAGCTTTCTTT; CDR3 protein: CASSSLRMNTEAFF
D gene: TRBD1; J gene: TRBJ1-2; clone size: .; V gene: TRBV28; CDR3 DNA: TGTGCCAGCAGTTTCTCCAGGGGGCCCTACTATGGCTACACCTTC; CDR3 protein: CASSFSRGPYYGYTF
D gene: TRBD2; J gene: TRBJ2-1; clone size: .; V gene: TRBV5-1; CDR3 DNA: TGCGCCAGCAGAACCATAGCGGGAGGGGACAATTCGCAGTTCTTC; CDR3 protein: CASRTIAGGDNSQFF